These T cell receptor beta chains were read from a single sample in a study of cytomegalovirus exposure and HLA in healthy donors. Sequencing used immunoSEQ multiplex PCR; TCRdb keeps in-frame clones, though not all of them. In the table there are about 270,000 clones, 70% to 90% of which are singletons. The sequenced sample was PBMCs. Source of these receptors: a woman between 18 and 29 years old in good health and CMV-seronegative. Both conserved end residues are part of each CDR3. A D gene is named only where the DNA matches it firmly. A row's size may be missing; if present it is once, few, many or a size class.

D gene	V gene	clone size	J gene	CDR3 DNA	CDR3 protein
TRBD2	TRBV27	.	TRBJ2-1	TGTGCCAGCAGTTATCCGGGGGGAGGCAATGAGCAGTTCTTC	CASSYPGGGNEQFF
.	TRBV30	.	TRBJ2-3	TGTGCCTGGAGTGTACCAGGGGTAGATACGCAGTATTTT	CAWSVPGVDTQYF
.	TRBV15	few	TRBJ1-2	TGTGCCACCAGCAGAGATTTTCAGGGGTTCGGGGGCTACACCTTC	CATSRDFQGFGGYTF
TRBD2	TRBV27	.	TRBJ2-1	TGTGCCAGCATCCCGCTAGCGGGAGGGCCCAAGTACAATGAGCAGTTCTTC	CASIPLAGGPKYNEQFF
.	TRBV2	.	TRBJ1-4	TGTGCCAGCAGGGTCCGGGTCTTCAATGAAAAACTGTTTTTT	CASRVRVFNEKLFF
TRBD2	TRBV4-2	.	TRBJ2-7	TGTGCCAGCAGCCAAGACCGGGAGGTTCCCTACGAGCAGTACTTC	CASSQDREVPYEQYF
TRBD1	TRBV5-1	.	TRBJ2-5	TGCGCCAGCAGCCCAGGGGACAGGCTGGAAGAGACCCAGTACTTC	CASSPGDRLEETQYF
TRBD1	TRBV5-4	.	TRBJ2-1	TGTGCCAGCAGCTTGGCCACAGGGGGGTACAATGAGCAGTTCTTC	CASSLATGGYNEQFF
TRBD1	TRBV30	.	TRBJ2-6	TGTGCCTGGAGTCCAGACAGGGGTTTTAGGTCTGGGGCCAACGTCCTGACTTTC	CAWSPDRGFRSGANVLTF
.	TRBV7-2	.	TRBJ2-7	TGTGCCAGCAGCGCGAGCAGGGTATCCTACGAGCAGTACTTC	CASSASRVSYEQYF
.	TRBV5-6	.	TRBJ2-7	TGTGCCAGCAGCTTACAGGCCCATCTCGAGCAGTACTTC	CASSLQAHLEQYF
TRBD1	TRBV30	.	TRBJ2-5	TGTGCCTGGAGCCCTGCGGACAGGCGGAAAGAGACCCAGTACTTC	CAWSPADRRKETQYF
.	TRBV4-1	once	TRBJ1-3	TGCGCCAGCAGCCAAGACATCGGGGACTGGGGGAGAAACACCATATATTTT	CASSQDIGDWGRNTIYF
.	TRBV5-1	.	TRBJ1-6	TGCGCCAGCAGCCTCGCACAGGAAAGGTCACCCCTCCACTTT	CASSLAQERSPLHF
TRBD1	TRBV10-3	.	TRBJ1-2	TGTGCCACCAAAATCACAGGGGAGGACTATGGCTACACCTTC	CATKITGEDYGYTF
TRBD1	TRBV7-2	.	TRBJ1-1	TGTGCCAGCAGCTTACAGGGACAGGGTGGCACTGAAGCTTTCTTT	CASSLQGQGGTEAFF
.	TRBV7-9	.	TRBJ1-5	TGTGCCAGCAGCGCCCTAGACAGTGGCAATCAGCCCCAGCATTTT	CASSALDSGNQPQHF
.	TRBV9	.	TRBJ1-2	TGTGCCAGCAGCGCCCTATATGGCTACACCTTC	CASSALYGYTF
TRBD2	TRBV7-2	.	TRBJ2-1	TGTGCCAGCAGCTTAGAAGGGCTAGCGGGGGGAATTGAGCAGTTCTTC	CASSLEGLAGGIEQFF
.	TRBV5-4	once	TRBJ1-1	TGTGCCAGCAGCCCCGATCGGGTGAACACTGAAGCTTTCTTT	CASSPDRVNTEAFF
TRBD2	TRBV30	few	TRBJ2-3	TGTGCCTGGAGTGTATCCTCTTTAGCGGGAGGGCCAGATACGCAGTATTTT	CAWSVSSLAGGPDTQYF
TRBD1	TRBV13	.	TRBJ2-7	TGTGCCAGCAGCTTTTGGGACAGGGTCGGCGAGCAGTACTTC	CASSFWDRVGEQYF
.	TRBV27	.	TRBJ1-1	TGTGCCAGCAGTTTATTCACCGGACTTCAAAACACTGAAGCTTTCTTT	CASSLFTGLQNTEAFF
.	TRBV28	few	TRBJ1-5	TGTGCCAGCAGTTTATTGGGAGGGAATTCCTACAATCAGCCCCAGCATTTT	CASSLLGGNSYNQPQHF
TRBD1	TRBV7-8	.	TRBJ1-2	TGTGCCAGCAGCGACCGAACAGGGGACATCTATGGCTACACCTTC	CASSDRTGDIYGYTF
.	TRBV6-5	.	TRBJ2-5	TGTGCCAGCAGTTACTCGACTCTTCAAGAGACCCAGTACTTC	CASSYSTLQETQYF
TRBD1	TRBV6-6	.	TRBJ2-2	TGTGCCAGCCGAACGGACAGGGGTTTCACCGGGGAGCTGTTTTTT	CASRTDRGFTGELFF
.	TRBV21-1	.	TRBJ2-7	TGTGCCAGCAGGAAACCGGGACTAGCGAATTCCTACGAGCAGTACTTC	CASRKPGLANSYEQYF
.	TRBV6-5	.	TRBJ1-4	TGTGCCAGCAGTTGGCAGAATCATTATGAAAAACTGTTTTTT	CASSWQNHYEKLFF
.	TRBV6-5	.	TRBJ1-1	TGTGCCAGCAGTTACTCAGGCAGGGGCACTGAAGCTTTCTTT	CASSYSGRGTEAFF
TRBD1	TRBV7-2	.	TRBJ2-1	TGTGCCAGCAGCTTTTACAGGGGGCACGGTGAGCAGTTCTTC	CASSFYRGHGEQFF
.	TRBV11-3	.	TRBJ2-1	TGTGCCAGCAGCTCAGGTCTCTACAATGAGCAGTTCTTC	CASSSGLYNEQFF
TRBD1	TRBV10-3	.	TRBJ1-2	TGTGCCATCAGTGATACCGGGACAGGGGATGGCTACACCTTC	CAISDTGTGDGYTF
.	TRBV7-9	.	TRBJ2-2	TGTGCCAGCATCATTCCGTCGGTGAACACCGGGGAGCTGTTTTTT	CASIIPSVNTGELFF
TRBD1	TRBV27	.	TRBJ2-7	TGTGCCACCATGAGACAGGGTAGCCCCTACGAGCAGTACTTC	CATMRQGSPYEQYF
TRBD1	TRBV23-1	.	TRBJ2-1	TGCGCCAGCAGTCAATCGGAGGGACAGGGGGCTAACAATGAGCAGTTCTTC	CASSQSEGQGANNEQFF
.	TRBV6-5	few	TRBJ1-2	TGTGCCAGCAGAGTCGTGGGAGCCCCTTATGGCTACACCTTC	CASRVVGAPYGYTF
TRBD1	TRBV29-1	.	TRBJ1-3	TGCAGCGTCACCGGGACAGGGGATGGAAACACCATATATTTT	CSVTGTGDGNTIYF
TRBD1	TRBV28	.	TRBJ1-6	TGTGCCAGCAGCCGCGAAGGACAGGGGCATTCACCCCTCCACTTT	CASSREGQGHSPLHF
TRBD1	TRBV30	.	TRBJ2-7	TGTGCCTGGTCCTGGGACAGGGGGGTCCACGAGCAGTACTTC	CAWSWDRGVHEQYF
.	TRBV6-1	.	TRBJ2-6	TGTGCCAGCAGTAAGGACAGCTCTGGGGCCAACGTCCTGACTTTC	CASSKDSSGANVLTF
TRBD1	TRBV18	.	TRBJ2-7	TGTGCCAGCTCACAAGGACAGGGCCCCTACGAGCAGTACTTC	CASSQGQGPYEQYF
.	TRBV30	.	TRBJ1-4	TGTGCCTGGAACAGGAGAACAACTAATGAAAAACTGTTTTTT	CAWNRRTTNEKLFF
TRBD2	TRBV7-7	.	TRBJ2-5	TGTGCTAGCAGCTCCGGACTAGCGGGGGGGCAGGCGACCCAGTACTTC	CASSSGLAGGQATQYF